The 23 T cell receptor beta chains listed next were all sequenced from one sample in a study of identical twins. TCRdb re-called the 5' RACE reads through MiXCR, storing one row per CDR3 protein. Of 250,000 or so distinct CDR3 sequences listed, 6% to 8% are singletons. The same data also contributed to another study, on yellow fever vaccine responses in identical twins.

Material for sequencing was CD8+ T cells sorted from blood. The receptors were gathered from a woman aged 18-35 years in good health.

For the CDR3, the DNA is TGTGCCAGTATCCCGACAGGGAAAGAACTCGAGCAGTACTTC. Protein sequence: CASIPTGKELEQYF. The chain employs TRBV19 and TRBJ2-7; 7 bases line up with TRBD1. This CDR3 comprises 14 residues. The germline V gene has CDR1 LNHDA and CDR2 SQIVND (reference sequence). V shed 7 bases, J shed 6 bases, and the junction held 12 bases outside the gene matches.

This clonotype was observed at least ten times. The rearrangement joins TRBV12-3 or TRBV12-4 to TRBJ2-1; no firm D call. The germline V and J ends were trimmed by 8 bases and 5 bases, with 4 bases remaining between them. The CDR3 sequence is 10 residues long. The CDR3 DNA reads TGTGCCAGCTTCCACAATGAGCAGTTCTTC. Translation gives CASFHNEQFF.

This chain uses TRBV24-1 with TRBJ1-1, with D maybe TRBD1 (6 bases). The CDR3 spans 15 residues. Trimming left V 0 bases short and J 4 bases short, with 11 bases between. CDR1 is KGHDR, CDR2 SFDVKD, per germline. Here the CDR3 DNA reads TGTGCCACCAGTGATTTGGTCCGAGGGGGCACTGAAGCTTTCTTT. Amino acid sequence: CATSDLVRGGTEAFF.

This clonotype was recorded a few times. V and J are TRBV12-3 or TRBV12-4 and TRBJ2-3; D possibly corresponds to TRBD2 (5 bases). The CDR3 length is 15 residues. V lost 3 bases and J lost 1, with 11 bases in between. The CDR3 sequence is CASSFEGRGTDTQYF. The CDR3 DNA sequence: TGTGCCAGCAGTTTTGAGGGCCGTGGCACAGATACGCAGTATTTT.

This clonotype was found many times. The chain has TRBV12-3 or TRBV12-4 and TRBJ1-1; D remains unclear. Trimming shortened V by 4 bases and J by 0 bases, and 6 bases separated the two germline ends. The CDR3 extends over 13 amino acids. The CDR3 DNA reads TGTGCCAGCAGTTCGAGGGTGAACACTGAAGCTTTCTTT. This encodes CASSSRVNTEAFF.

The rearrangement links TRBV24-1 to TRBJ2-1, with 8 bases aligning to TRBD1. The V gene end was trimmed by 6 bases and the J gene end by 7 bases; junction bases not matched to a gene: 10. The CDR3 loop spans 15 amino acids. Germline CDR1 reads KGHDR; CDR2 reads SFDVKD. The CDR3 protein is CATSTRTGSGNEQFF. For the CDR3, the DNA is TGTGCCACCAGTACTCGGACAGGGTCGGGGAATGAGCAGTTCTTC.

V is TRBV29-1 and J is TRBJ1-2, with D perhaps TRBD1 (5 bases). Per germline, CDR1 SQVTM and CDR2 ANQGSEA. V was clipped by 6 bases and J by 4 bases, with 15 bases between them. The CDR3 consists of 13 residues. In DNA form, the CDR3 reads TGCAGCGTCCCCCCCGGGGCCGGCTATGGCTACACCTTC. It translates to CSVPPGAGYGYTF.

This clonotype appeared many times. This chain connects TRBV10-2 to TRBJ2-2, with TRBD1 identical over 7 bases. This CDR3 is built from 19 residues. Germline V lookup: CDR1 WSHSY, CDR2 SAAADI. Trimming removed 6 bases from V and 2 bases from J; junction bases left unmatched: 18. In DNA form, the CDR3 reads TGCGCCAGCAGGGCCGAGACAGGGATGATAGTCTCAAACACCGGGGAGCTGTTTTTT. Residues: CASRAETGMIVSNTGELFF.

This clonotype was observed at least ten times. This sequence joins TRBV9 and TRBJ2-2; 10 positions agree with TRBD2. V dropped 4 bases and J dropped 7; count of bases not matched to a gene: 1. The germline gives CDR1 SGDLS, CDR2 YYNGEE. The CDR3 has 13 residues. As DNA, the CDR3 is TGTGCCAGCAGCCCTAGCGGGGGCGGGGAGCTGTTTTTT. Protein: CASSPSGGGELFF.

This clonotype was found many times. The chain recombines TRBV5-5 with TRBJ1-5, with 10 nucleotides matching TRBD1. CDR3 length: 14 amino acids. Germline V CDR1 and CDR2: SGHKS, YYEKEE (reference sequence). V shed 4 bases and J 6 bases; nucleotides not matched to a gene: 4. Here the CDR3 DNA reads TGTGCCAGCAGCAAAGGACAGGGGGGTCAGCCCCAGCATTTT. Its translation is CASSKGQGGQPQHF.

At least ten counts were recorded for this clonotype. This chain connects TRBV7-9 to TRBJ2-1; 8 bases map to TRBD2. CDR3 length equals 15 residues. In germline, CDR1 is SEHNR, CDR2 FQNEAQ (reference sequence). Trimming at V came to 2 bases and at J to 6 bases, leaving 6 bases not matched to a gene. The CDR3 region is CASSLRSAGGNEQFF. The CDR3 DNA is TGTGCCAGCAGCTTAAGGTCGGCGGGGGGCAATGAGCAGTTCTTC.

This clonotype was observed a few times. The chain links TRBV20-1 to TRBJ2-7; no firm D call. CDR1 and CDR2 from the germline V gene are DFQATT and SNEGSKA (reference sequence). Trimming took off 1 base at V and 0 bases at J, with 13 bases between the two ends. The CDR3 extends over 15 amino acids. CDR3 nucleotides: TGCAGTGCTAGAGGCCTGGCGGAGAGCTCCTACGAGCAGTACTTC. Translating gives CSARGLAESSYEQYF.

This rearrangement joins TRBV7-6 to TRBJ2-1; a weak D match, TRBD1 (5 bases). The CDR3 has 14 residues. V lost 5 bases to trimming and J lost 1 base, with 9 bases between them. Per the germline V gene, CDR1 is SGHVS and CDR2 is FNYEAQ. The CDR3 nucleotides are TGTGCCAGCAGCCACAAGGGGTCCTACAATGAGCAGTTCTTC. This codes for CASSHKGSYNEQFF.

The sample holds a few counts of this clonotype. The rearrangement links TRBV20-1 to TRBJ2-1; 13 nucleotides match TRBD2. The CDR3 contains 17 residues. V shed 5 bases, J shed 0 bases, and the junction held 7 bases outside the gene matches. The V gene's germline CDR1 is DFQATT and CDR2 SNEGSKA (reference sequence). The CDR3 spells CSASGLAGTLSYNEQFF. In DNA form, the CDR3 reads TGCAGTGCTTCGGGACTAGCGGGAACTCTCTCCTACAATGAGCAGTTCTTC.

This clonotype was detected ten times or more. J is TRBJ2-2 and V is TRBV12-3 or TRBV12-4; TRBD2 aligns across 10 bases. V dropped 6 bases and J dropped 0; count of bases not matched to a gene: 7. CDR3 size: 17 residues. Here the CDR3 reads CASRLDSGGTNTGELFF. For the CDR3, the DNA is TGTGCCAGCAGACTCGATAGCGGGGGGACGAACACCGGGGAGCTGTTTTTT.

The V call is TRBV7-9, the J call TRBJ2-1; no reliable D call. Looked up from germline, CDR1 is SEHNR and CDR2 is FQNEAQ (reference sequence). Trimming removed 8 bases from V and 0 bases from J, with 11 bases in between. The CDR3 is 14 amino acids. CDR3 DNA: TGTGCCAGCCCCCCTAAGAGCTCCTACAATGAGCAGTTCTTC. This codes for CASPPKSSYNEQFF.

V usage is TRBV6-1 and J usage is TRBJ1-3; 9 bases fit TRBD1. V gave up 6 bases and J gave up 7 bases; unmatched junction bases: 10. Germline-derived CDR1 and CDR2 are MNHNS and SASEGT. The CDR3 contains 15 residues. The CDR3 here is CASSKGTGKGNTIYF. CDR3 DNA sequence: TGTGCCAGCAGCAAAGGGACAGGGAAGGGGAACACCATATATTTT.

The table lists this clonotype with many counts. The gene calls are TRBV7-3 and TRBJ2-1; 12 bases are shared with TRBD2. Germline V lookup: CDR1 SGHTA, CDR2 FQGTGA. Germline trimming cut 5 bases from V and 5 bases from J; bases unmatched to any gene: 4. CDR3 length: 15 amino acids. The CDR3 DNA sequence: TGTGCCAGCAGCCTAGCGGGAGGGATCAACAATGAGCAGTTCTTC. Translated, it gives CASSLAGGINNEQFF. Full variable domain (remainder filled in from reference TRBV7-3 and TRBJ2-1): GAGVSQTPSNKVTEKGKYVELRCDPISGHTALYWYRQSLGQGPEFLIYFQGTGAADDSGLPNDRFFAVRPEGSVSTLKIQRTERGDSAVYLCASSLAGGINNEQFFGPGTRLTVL.

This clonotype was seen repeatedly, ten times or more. As DNA, the CDR3 is TGCGCCAGCAGCTCCGACAGGGACTACGAGCAGTACTTC. Encoded protein: CASSSDRDYEQYF. The gene calls are TRBV5-1 and TRBJ2-7; 7 bases line up with TRBD1. The CDR3 has 13 residues. The germline gives CDR1 SGHRS, CDR2 YFSETQ. Unmatched junction bases numbered 3, after V lost 3 bases and J lost 3 bases. The full variable domain, completed using reference TRBV5-1 and TRBJ2-7, is KAGVTQTPRYLIKTRGQQVTLSCSPISGHRSVSWYQQTPGQGLQFLFEYFSETQRNKGNFPGRFSGRQFSNSRSEMNVSTLELGDSALYLCASSSDRDYEQYFGPGTRLTVT.

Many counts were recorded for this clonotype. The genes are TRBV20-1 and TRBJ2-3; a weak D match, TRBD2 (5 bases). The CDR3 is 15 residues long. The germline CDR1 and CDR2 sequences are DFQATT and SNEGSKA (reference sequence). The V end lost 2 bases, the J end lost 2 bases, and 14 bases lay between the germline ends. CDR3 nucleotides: TGCAGTGCTAGAAAGGTTCGGGGAACCACAGATACGCAGTATTTT. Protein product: CSARKVRGTTDTQYF.

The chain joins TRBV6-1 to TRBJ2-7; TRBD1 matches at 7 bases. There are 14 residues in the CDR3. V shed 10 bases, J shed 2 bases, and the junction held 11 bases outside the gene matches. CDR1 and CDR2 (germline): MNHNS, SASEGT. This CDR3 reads CATSGTDKPYEQYV. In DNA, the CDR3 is TGTGCCACCTCCGGGACAGATAAACCCTACGAGCAGTACGTC.

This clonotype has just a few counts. This CDR3 is CASSHQGSLYQETQYF. In DNA form, the CDR3 reads TGTGCCAGCAGTCATCAGGGGAGCCTCTACCAAGAGACCCAGTACTTC. The chain uses TRBV11-2 and TRBJ2-5; D might be TRBD1 (6 bases). Germline CDR1 and CDR2: SGHAT and FQNNGV. Trimming took off 6 bases at V and 0 bases at J, with 17 bases between the two ends. The CDR3 runs to 16 residues.

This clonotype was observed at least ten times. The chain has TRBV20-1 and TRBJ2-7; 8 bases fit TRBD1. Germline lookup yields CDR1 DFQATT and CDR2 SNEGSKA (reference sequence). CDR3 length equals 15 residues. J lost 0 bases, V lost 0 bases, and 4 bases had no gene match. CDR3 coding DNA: TGCAGTGCTAGAGATCCGGGACAGGCCTCCTACGAGCAGTACTTC. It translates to CSARDPGQASYEQYF.